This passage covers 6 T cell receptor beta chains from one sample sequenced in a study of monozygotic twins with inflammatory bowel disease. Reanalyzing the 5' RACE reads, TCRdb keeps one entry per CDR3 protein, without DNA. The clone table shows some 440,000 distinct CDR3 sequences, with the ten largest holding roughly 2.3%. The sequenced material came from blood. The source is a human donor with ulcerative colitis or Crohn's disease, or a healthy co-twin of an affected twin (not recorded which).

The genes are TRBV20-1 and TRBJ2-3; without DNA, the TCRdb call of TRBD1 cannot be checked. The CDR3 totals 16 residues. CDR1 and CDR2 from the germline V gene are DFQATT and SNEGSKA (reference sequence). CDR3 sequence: CSARLLQRGDADTQYF.

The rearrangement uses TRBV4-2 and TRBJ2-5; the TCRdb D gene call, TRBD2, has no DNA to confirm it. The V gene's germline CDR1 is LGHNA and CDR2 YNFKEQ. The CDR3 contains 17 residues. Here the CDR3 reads CASSQTVSSGGWETQYF.

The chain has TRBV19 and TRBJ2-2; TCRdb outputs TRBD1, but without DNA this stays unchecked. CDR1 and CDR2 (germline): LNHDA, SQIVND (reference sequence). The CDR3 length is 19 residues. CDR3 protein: CASSPFRTGNLRRAGELFF.

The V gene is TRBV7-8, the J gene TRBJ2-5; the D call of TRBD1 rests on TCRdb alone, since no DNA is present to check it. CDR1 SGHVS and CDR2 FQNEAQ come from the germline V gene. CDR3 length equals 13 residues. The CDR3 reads CASSFGGAETQYF.

CDR3 amino acids: CASSGADEQFF. The V call is TRBV18, the J call TRBJ2-1; TCRdb's assignment of TRBD1 cannot be checked, as there is no DNA. The CDR3 extends over 11 amino acids. Germline V gene data show CDR1 as KGHSH and CDR2 as LQKENI.

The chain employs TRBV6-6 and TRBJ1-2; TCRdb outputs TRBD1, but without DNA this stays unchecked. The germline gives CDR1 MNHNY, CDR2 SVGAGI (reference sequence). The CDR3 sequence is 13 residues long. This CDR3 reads CASRSQGGSGYTF.